Shown below are 10 T cell receptor beta chains from a single sample sequenced in a study of radiation and T cells in renal cell carcinoma. This sample's time point: baseline pretreatment blood. The treatment was: 15 Gy SBRT to primary tumor, nephrectomy 4 weeks later. Measured with immunoSEQ multiplex PCR; TCRdb has only the in-frame clones, and not every one. The sample yields around 140,000 clones, 88% seen once. Sequences were derived from blood, sampled from a patient whose treatment included radiotherapy and nephrectomy. Receptors originate from a woman aged 65 to 85 with renal cell carcinoma.

The chain combines TRBV11-3 with TRBJ2-7; 7 positions agree with TRBD1. The V and J ends lost 5 bases and 5 bases, in that order; junction bases with no gene match: 6. This CDR3 region has 13 residues. The germline CDR1 and CDR2 sequences are SGHNT and YENEEA. The CDR3 DNA reads TGTGCCAGCAGCCCAGGGACAGTCAACGAGCAGTACTTC. It specifies CASSPGTVNEQYF.

The chain links TRBV28 to TRBJ2-5; no clear D. CDR1 MDHEN and CDR2 SYDVKM come from the germline V gene. The CDR3 spans 15 residues. Trimming shortened V by 3 bases and J by 1 base, and 12 bases separated the two germline ends. The CDR3 sequence: CASSFSPIGQETQYF. CDR3 DNA sequence: TGTGCCAGCAGTTTCAGTCCAATAGGCCAAGAGACCCAGTACTTC.

This chain uses TRBV28 with TRBJ1-1; D ambiguous. The CDR3 has 12 residues. Per the germline V gene, CDR1 is MDHEN and CDR2 is SYDVKM. The ends were cut back, 2 bases at V and 7 bases at J, with 8 bases in the middle. Here the CDR3 reads CASSLPIGEAFF. CDR3 nucleotides: TGTGCCAGCAGTTTACCCATTGGTGAAGCTTTCTTT. The complete variable domain, with remaining parts taken from reference TRBV28 and TRBJ1-1, reads DVKVTQSSRYLVKRTGEKVFLECVQDMDHENMFWYRQDPGLGLRLIYFSYDVKMKEKGDIPEGYSVSREKKERFSLILESASTNQTSMYLCASSLPIGEAFFGQGTRLTVV.

The chain employs TRBV25-1 and TRBJ1-4; maybe TRBD1 (5 bases). CDR3 length: 14 amino acids. Deletions cut 4 bases from V and 6 bases from J, with 12 bases between. Germline lookup yields CDR1 MGHDK and CDR2 SYGVNS. CDR3 DNA sequence: TGTGCCAGCAGTGTACCAGGGACTCATGAAAAACTGTTTTTT. Protein: CASSVPGTHEKLFF. Drawing the rest from reference TRBV25-1 and TRBJ1-4, the complete variable domain is EADIYQTPRYLVIGTGKKITLECSQTMGHDKMYWYQQDPGMELHLIHYSYGVNSTEKGDLSSESTVSRIRTEHFPLTLESARPSHTSQYLCASSVPGTHEKLFFGSGTQLSVL.

The chain employs TRBV4-3 and TRBJ2-5, with 14 bases fitting TRBD2. Per the germline V gene, CDR1 is LGHNA and CDR2 is YSLEER. Germline trimming cut 1 base from V and 1 base from J; bases unmatched to any gene: 8. The CDR3 consists of 19 residues. CDR3 residues: CASSQATSGGALSQETQYF. CDR3 in DNA: TGCGCCAGCAGCCAAGCGACTAGCGGGGGGGCACTCAGCCAAGAGACCCAGTACTTC.

This rearrangement joins TRBV5-1 to TRBJ2-3; 13 positions match TRBD2. The CDR3 is 16 amino acids. Unmatched junction bases numbered 6, after V lost 4 bases and J lost 4 bases. Germline V lookup: CDR1 SGHRS, CDR2 YFSETQ. As DNA, the CDR3 is TGCGCCAGCAGCCCTCCTGGACTAGCGGGGGCAGATACGCAGTATTTT. Translating gives CASSPPGLAGADTQYF.

The chain is built from TRBV7-2 and TRBJ2-3; D may correspond to TRBD1 or TRBD2 (6 bases each). This CDR3 region has 17 residues. Germline V gene lookup returns CDR1 SGHTA and CDR2 FQGNSA. V dropped 3 bases and J dropped 0 bases, with 16 bases sitting between them. The DNA of the CDR3 is TGTGCCAGCAGCTTGGGTGGGGGGACAACCAGCACAGATACGCAGTATTTT. Its protein product is CASSLGGGTTSTDTQYF.

The chain employs TRBV7-8 and TRBJ1-2; no definite D call. The CDR3 is made up of 15 amino acids. Germline CDR1 SGHVS, CDR2 FQNEAQ. V was trimmed by 1 base and J by 4 bases, leaving 13 bases between them. The chain's CDR3 is CASSLGSSMGYGYTF. The CDR3 DNA follows: TGTGCCAGCAGCTTAGGGAGCTCGATGGGCTATGGCTACACCTTC.

Only a few counts were recorded for this clone. The chain uses TRBV7-9 and TRBJ2-2; D possibly corresponds to TRBD2 (5 bases). Trimming pared 6 bases from V and 5 bases from J, leaving 16 bases between. Germline V lookup: CDR1 SEHNR, CDR2 FQNEAQ (reference sequence). This CDR3 has 15 residues. The CDR3 protein is CASSYAGVETGELFF. The CDR3 DNA is TGTGCCAGCAGTTACGCCGGGGTTGAAACCGGGGAGCTGTTTTTT.

This chain joins TRBV30 and TRBJ1-5, with 12 bases fitting TRBD1. Unmatched junction bases numbered 2, after V lost 0 bases and J lost 5 bases. The CDR3 has 15 amino acids. The V gene's germline CDR1 is GTSNPN and CDR2 SVGIG (reference sequence). The CDR3 DNA reads TGTGCCTGGAGTGTAGGGACAGGGGGCTATCAGCCCCAGCATTTT. It encodes CAWSVGTGGYQPQHF.